Presented here are 27 T cell receptor beta chains from one specimen sequenced in a study of blood T cell repertoires in COVID-19. Clones were read by immunoSEQ multiplex PCR, and TCRdb kept only the in-frame ones, dropping some. This sample carries more than 400,000 clones, around 85% of them seen once, and the ten largest clones take 3% to 4%. Sequencing was done on a sample of peripheral blood. The receptors shown here come from a human donor in a cohort sampled during active COVID-19.

The gene calls are TRBV7-2 and TRBJ2-3; TRBD2 aligns across 7 bases. The CDR3 sequence is 14 residues long. Germline trimming cut 1 base from V and 4 bases from J; bases unmatched to any gene: 2. The germline CDR1 and CDR2 sequences are SGHTA and FQGNSA. The CDR3 loop reads CASSLEGLADTQYF. The DNA of the CDR3 is TGTGCCAGCAGCTTAGAAGGACTAGCAGATACGCAGTATTTT.

This chain connects TRBV2 to TRBJ2-5; weak D call: TRBD2 (5 bases). CDR1 is SNHLY, CDR2 FYNNEI, per germline. The CDR3 extends over 13 amino acids. V lost 10 bases and J lost 0, with 12 bases in between. The CDR3 DNA follows: TGTGCCACCAGAACGGGGTACCAAGAGACCCAGTACTTC. Translating gives CATRTGYQETQYF.

This rearrangement joins TRBV18 to TRBJ1-5, with TRBD1 as a possible D gene (5 bases). CDR1 is KGHSH, CDR2 LQKENI, per germline. The V end was cut by 3 bases, the J end by 0 bases, with 9 bases between. The CDR3 runs 15 residues. The CDR3 reads CASSPDSNSNQPQHF. CDR3 nucleotide sequence: TGTGCCAGCTCACCCGACAGCAATAGCAATCAGCCCCAGCATTTT.

This sequence joins TRBV12-3 or TRBV12-4 and TRBJ1-1, with D unresolved. The CDR3 is 13 amino acids. The V gene lost 1 base and the J gene lost 4 bases, with 7 bases spanning the gap. The CDR3, as DNA: TGTGCCAGCAGTTTAGGCCGGGGCACTGAAGCTTTCTTT. It translates to CASSLGRGTEAFF.

The genes are TRBV28 and TRBJ2-1; 10 positions agree with TRBD2. The CDR3 is 15 residues long. V lost 4 bases to trimming and J lost 9 bases; unmatched junction nucleotides: 9. Germline CDR1 reads MDHEN; CDR2 reads SYDVKM. The CDR3 sequence: CASSSASGRISEQFF. DNA of the CDR3: TGTGCCAGCAGTTCGGCTAGCGGGAGAATCAGTGAGCAGTTCTTC.

This clone is judged medium-sized. CDR3 amino acids: CASSPPLAGGRNEQFF. CDR3 coding DNA: TGTGCCAGCAGCCCGCCCCTGGCGGGAGGGAGGAATGAGCAGTTCTTC. The chain has TRBV7-3 and TRBJ2-1; 9 bases are a match to TRBD2. Germline V gene lookup returns CDR1 SGHTA and CDR2 FQGTGA. Trimming removed 5 bases from V and 7 bases from J; junction bases left unmatched: 12. The CDR3 is made up of 16 amino acids.

The V gene is TRBV2, the J gene TRBJ1-4, with 10 bases fitting TRBD1. J gave up 12 bases and V 9 bases, and 7 bases lay outside the gene matches. The V gene's germline CDR1 is SNHLY and CDR2 FYNNEI. There are 12 residues in the CDR3. The CDR3 coding sequence is TGTGCCAGACGGGACAGGGGATTGGAACTGTTTTTT. Encoded protein: CARRDRGLELFF.

This sequence joins TRBV29-1 and TRBJ1-1, with D perhaps matching TRBD1 (5 bases). The CDR3 contains 13 residues. Germline V gene sequence: CDR1 SQVTM, CDR2 ANQGSEA. V was cut by 0 bases and J by 5 bases, with 10 bases left in between. Here the CDR3 DNA reads TGCAGCGTTGAAGATCTCCAGGGAACTGAAGCTTTCTTT. It codes for CSVEDLQGTEAFF.

The chain couples TRBV7-2 to TRBJ2-7, with 7 bases that match TRBD2. The germline CDR1 and CDR2 sequences are SGHTA and FQGNSA. The CDR3 is made up of 16 amino acids. V lost 0 bases to trimming and J lost 0 bases; unmatched junction nucleotides: 5. CDR3 DNA sequence: TGTGCCAGCAGCTTAGCGTTTAGCGGGTTCTCCTACGAGCAGTACTTC. Translation: CASSLAFSGFSYEQYF. The entire variable domain, with the rest obtained from reference TRBV7-2 and TRBJ2-7, is as follows: GAGVSQSPSNKVTEKGKDVELRCDPISGHTALYWYRQSLGQGLEFLIYFQGNSAPDKSGLPSDRFSAERTGGSVSTLTIQRTQQEDSAVYLCASSLAFSGFSYEQYFGPGTRLTVT.

This rearrangement joins TRBV28 to TRBJ2-4; 16 nucleotides match TRBD2. Germline-derived CDR1 and CDR2 are MDHEN and SYDVKM. J was trimmed by 7 bases and V by 5 bases; bases with no gene match: 8. There are 17 residues in the CDR3. CDR3 protein: CASSLGTSGRARNIQYF. CDR3 sequence (DNA): TGTGCCAGCAGTCTAGGGACTAGCGGGAGGGCCAGGAACATTCAGTACTTC.

The chain joins TRBV6-5 to TRBJ1-1; 7 bases align to TRBD1. There are 14 residues in the CDR3. Germline V gives CDR1 MNHEY, CDR2 SVGAGI. The J segment lost 4 bases and the V segment lost 10 bases, leaving 12 bases of the junction unmatched. The CDR3 bases are TGTGCCACCTCGACCGACAGGGTGGGCACTGAAGCTTTCTTT. Its protein is CATSTDRVGTEAFF.

The gene calls are TRBV19 and TRBJ2-1; 11 positions agree with TRBD2. This CDR3 region has 14 residues. V trimming: 6 bases; J trimming: 5 bases; junction bases outside the gene matches: 3. CDR1 LNHDA and CDR2 SQIVND come from the germline V gene (reference sequence). For the CDR3, the DNA is TGTGCCAGTAGCCTTAGCGGGAGGGACAATGAGCAGTTCTTC. Its protein is CASSLSGRDNEQFF. Combining the CDR3 with reference TRBV19 and TRBJ2-1 gives the whole variable domain DGGITQSPKYLFRKEGQNVTLSCEQNLNHDAMYWYRQDPGQGLRLIYYSQIVNDFQKGDIAEGYSVSREKKESFPLTVTSAQKNPTAFYLCASSLSGRDNEQFFGPGTRLTVL.

J is TRBJ2-2 and V is TRBV4-2; 11 bases line up with TRBD1. V was pared by 4 bases and J by 13 bases, with 17 bases of the junction left unmatched. This CDR3 spans 17 amino acids. Germline V gene lookup returns CDR1 LGHNA and CDR2 YNFKEQ. The CDR3, as DNA: TGTGCCAGCAGCCGGCCTCCGGGACAGGGGGTGGGTGGTGGGCTGTTTTTT. Its protein is CASSRPPGQGVGGGLFF.

There are a few counts of this clone. The V call is TRBV6-5, the J call TRBJ1-5; D is perhaps TRBD1 (6 bases). The CDR3 sequence is 15 residues long. Trimming shortened V by 6 bases and J by 2 bases, and 14 bases separated the two germline ends. From germline, CDR1 is MNHEY and CDR2 SVGAGI. The CDR3 is CASRTTGRGNQPQHF. The CDR3 DNA sequence: TGTGCCAGCAGGACAACAGGGCGGGGCAATCAGCCCCAGCATTTT.

The chain recombines TRBV3-1 (or the pseudogene TRBV3-2) with TRBJ2-1; 14 bases fit TRBD2. Losses at the gene ends were 4 bases for V and 13 bases for J; bases not matched to a gene: 12. Germline CDR1 reads LGHDT; CDR2 reads YNNKEL (reference sequence). This CDR3 is 16 amino acids long. CDR3 region: CASSLSPGLAGGSQFF. The CDR3, as DNA: TGTGCCAGCAGCCTAAGCCCCGGACTAGCGGGAGGCTCTCAGTTCTTC.

The V and J genes are TRBV5-4 and TRBJ2-5; D gene uncertain. In germline, CDR1 is SGHNT, CDR2 YYREEE (reference sequence). The V gene lost 4 bases and the J gene lost 1 base, with 8 bases spanning the gap. CDR3 length: 13 residues. CDR3 sequence (DNA): TGTGCCAGCAGCCGTCCGGTCCAAGAGACCCAGTACTTC. Its translation: CASSRPVQETQYF.

The chain couples TRBV5-1 to TRBJ2-2, with TRBD2 as a possible D gene (6 bases). V gave up 0 bases and J gave up 7 bases, with 16 bases separating them. This CDR3 has 16 residues. Germline CDR1 and CDR2: SGHRS and YFSETQ. CDR3 region: CASSLGPSGEGGELFF. CDR3 bases: TGCGCCAGCAGCTTGGGCCCTTCGGGGGAAGGCGGGGAGCTGTTTTTT.

The chain is built from TRBV6-5 and TRBJ2-7; 12 nucleotides agree with TRBD2. Looked up from germline, CDR1 is MNHEY and CDR2 is SVGAGI. V lost 8 bases, J lost 4 bases, and 6 bases stayed unmatched. The CDR3 is made up of 14 amino acids. DNA for the CDR3: TGTGCCAGCGTGAGACTAGCGGGAGTATACGAGCAGTACTTC. Protein sequence: CASVRLAGVYEQYF.

This chain uses TRBV19 with TRBJ2-2, with D uncertain. CDR3 length equals 14 residues. V was pared by 7 bases and J by 1 base, with 10 bases between. Germline values: CDR1 LNHDA, CDR2 SQIVND (reference sequence). In DNA form, the CDR3 reads TGTGCCAGTACGTTCCAGGTGAACACCGGGGAGCTGTTTTTT. Protein: CASTFQVNTGELFF.

CDR3 in DNA: TGTGCCAGCAGCTTAGACGATATACATTCGGATACGCAGTATTTT. Amino acids: CASSLDDIHSDTQYF. The chain links TRBV11-3 to TRBJ2-3; D remains ambiguous. The germline V gene encodes CDR1 SGHNT and CDR2 YENEEA. Between the trimmed V and J ends, which lost 0 bases and 6 bases, there was a span of 13 bases. CDR3 length equals 15 residues.

The chain links TRBV28 to TRBJ2-7; 8 bases align to TRBD1. This CDR3 is built from 14 residues. The germline V gene has CDR1 MDHEN and CDR2 SYDVKM. J gave up 2 bases and V 9 bases, and 9 bases lay outside the gene matches. The CDR3 nucleotides read TGTGCCAGTCGCCTCGGACAGGGAGCCTACGAGCAGTACTTC. Translation: CASRLGQGAYEQYF.

Points on this clone: Additional DNA sequences in this sample encode the identical CDR3. The chain combines TRBV7-2 with TRBJ1-5; D is perhaps TRBD1 (6 bases). The CDR3 length is 13 residues. V dropped 1 base and J dropped 7 bases, with 8 bases sitting between them. From germline, CDR1 is SGHTA and CDR2 FQGNSA. CDR3 in amino acids: CASSLDRDQPQHF. DNA of the CDR3: TGTGCCAGCAGCTTAGACAGGGACCAGCCCCAGCATTTT.

This clone has more than one count but fewer than ten. The V call is TRBV10-3, the J call TRBJ1-3; unclear D gene. The V gene lost 4 bases and the J gene lost 9 bases, with 10 bases spanning the gap. There are 12 residues in the CDR3. Germline assignment: CDR1 ENHRY and CDR2 SYGVKD. The CDR3 spells CAISVDRGTIYF. The CDR3 region has the DNA TGTGCCATCAGTGTAGACCGGGGCACCATATATTTT.

This sequence joins TRBV18 and TRBJ2-3; possibly TRBD2 for D (6 bases). There are 17 residues in the CDR3. Germline CDR1 KGHSH, CDR2 LQKENI. V was trimmed by 3 bases and J by 2 bases, leaving 18 bases between them. CDR3 in DNA: TGTGCCAGCTCACCGGGGCGGGGAGCCAATGCCACAGATACGCAGTATTTT. It specifies CASSPGRGANATDTQYF.

The chain joins TRBV5-1 to TRBJ2-1; maybe TRBD2 (6 bases). The V and J ends lost 1 base and 2 bases respectively, with 13 bases between them. This CDR3 contains 16 residues. Germline CDR1 is SGHRS and CDR2 is YFSETQ. The CDR3, as DNA: TGCGCCAGCAGCTTGCGGGACTCGGGGGCCTACAATGAGCAGTTCTTC. Amino acid sequence: CASSLRDSGAYNEQFF.

The chain is built from TRBV19 and TRBJ1-2, with TRBD1 matching over 8 bases. V lost 6 bases, J lost 6 bases, and 9 bases stayed unmatched. The CDR3 extends over 14 amino acids. Germline V gives CDR1 LNHDA, CDR2 SQIVND (reference sequence). The DNA of the CDR3 is TGTGCCAGTAGGGAGACAGGGGCGGAGAATGGCTACACCTTC. Amino acid sequence: CASRETGAENGYTF.

In nucleotides, the CDR3 is TGTGCCAGTCACGGAGACAGGGTCAAGCCCCAGCATTTT. This gives the protein CASHGDRVKPQHF. J is TRBJ1-5 and V is TRBV28; 7 bases are shared with TRBD1. After removal of 9 bases from V and 8 bases from J, the junction contained 10 bases not matched to a gene. Germline V CDR1 and CDR2: MDHEN, SYDVKM. The CDR3 sequence is 13 residues long.